The 28 T cell receptor beta chains below come from one sample, sequenced in a study of preoperative IRX-2 immunotherapy in early breast cancer. Treatment specified: preoperative locoregional IRX-2 cytokine immunotherapy. Profiling relied on immunoSEQ multiplex PCR, and the TCRdb table lists in-frame clones only, not all of them. The sample contains about 98,000 clones, 80% to 90% of which appear only once. Sequenced material: tumor tissue, taken after IRX-2 immunotherapy. The source is a human donor with breast cancer.

This chain joins TRBV19 and TRBJ2-5; tentative D call: TRBD2 (6 bases). The CDR3 spans 14 residues. Looked up from germline, CDR1 is LNHDA and CDR2 is SQIVND (reference sequence). Trimming pared 5 bases from V and 5 bases from J, leaving 15 bases between. The CDR3 reads CASSGGALGETQYF. The CDR3, as DNA: TGTGCCAGTAGTGGCGGGGCCCTAGGGGAGACCCAGTACTTC. The full variable domain, completed using reference TRBV19 and TRBJ2-5, is DGGITQSPKYLFRKEGQNVTLSCEQNLNHDAMYWYRQDPGQGLRLIYYSQIVNDFQKGDIAEGYSVSREKKESFPLTVTSAQKNPTAFYLCASSGGALGETQYFGPGTRLLVL.

Points on this clone: At one of its ends the junction is not consistent with the germline gene, which may arise from a read error. J is TRBJ2-5 and V is TRBV10-1; TRBD2 is a possible D gene (5 bases). The CDR3 sequence is 14 residues long. Germline CDR1 reads WNHNN; CDR2 reads SYGVQD (reference sequence). The DNA for the CDR3 is TGCGCCAGCAGTGAACCGGGAATGGAAGAGGCCCAGTACTTC. Protein: CASSEPGMEEAQYF.

This clone was counted between two and nine times. The chain links TRBV7-1 to TRBJ1-5; D is unresolved. TRBV7-1 is an open reading frame whose function is uncertain. V lost 4 bases and J 7 bases, leaving 14 bases between the germline ends. The CDR3 has 14 residues. The CDR3 region is CASSLAPGSQPQHF. The DNA for the CDR3 is TGTGCCAGCAGCTTGGCCCCCGGGAGCCAGCCCCAGCATTTT.

V gene TRBV6-1 combines with J gene TRBJ2-7; TRBD1 agrees at 7 bases. The germline V gene has CDR1 MNHNS and CDR2 SASEGT. The V and J ends lost 1 base and 9 bases, in that order; junction bases with no gene match: 12. The CDR3 spans 15 residues. CDR3: CASSEGDRVTDTQYF. The CDR3 region has the DNA TGTGCCAGCAGTGAAGGTGACAGGGTTACGGATACGCAGTACTTC.

This clone has a single count. The chain links TRBV6-8 to TRBJ1-5; TRBD1 aligns across 11 bases. Losses at the gene ends were 8 bases for V and 5 bases for J; bases not matched to a gene: 5. CDR1 and CDR2 from the germline V gene are MNHGY and SAAAGT. The CDR3 consists of 14 residues. In DNA form, the CDR3 reads TGTGCCAGCCTGGACAGGGGGCGGGATCAGCCCCAGCATTTT. Translated, it gives CASLDRGRDQPQHF.

The chain couples TRBV28 to TRBJ2-7; D may correspond to TRBD1 or TRBD2 (5 bases each). Germline V gene sequence: CDR1 MDHEN, CDR2 SYDVKM. With 2 bases removed from V and 0 bases from J, the gap between germline ends came to 17 bases. The CDR3 totals 17 residues. The CDR3 coding sequence is TGTGCCAGCAGTTTACCTCCGGGACGGGCCAGCTCCTACGAGCAGTACTTC. Protein sequence: CASSLPPGRASSYEQYF. The complete variable domain, with remaining parts taken from reference TRBV28 and TRBJ2-7, reads DVKVTQSSRYLVKRTGEKVFLECVQDMDHENMFWYRQDPGLGLRLIYFSYDVKMKEKGDIPEGYSVSREKKERFSLILESASTNQTSMYLCASSLPPGRASSYEQYFGPGTRLTVT.

The chain couples TRBV6-8 to TRBJ1-1, with a weak D call TRBD1 (5 bases). The CDR3 is 13 residues long. Germline V CDR1 and CDR2: MNHGY, SAAAGT. V was clipped by 6 bases and J by 1 base, with 9 bases between them. The CDR3 protein is CASRDNQNTEAFF. In DNA, the CDR3 is TGTGCCAGCAGGGACAACCAGAACACTGAAGCTTTCTTT.

The rearrangement uses TRBV5-1 and TRBJ1-3; no reliable D call. Looked up from germline, CDR1 is SGHRS and CDR2 is YFSETQ. Trimming shortened V by 0 bases and J by 0 bases, and 10 bases separated the two germline ends. The CDR3 length is 16 residues. As DNA, the CDR3 is TGCGCCAGCAGCTTGGTGGGCAGAAACTCTGGAAACACCATATATTTT. As protein: CASSLVGRNSGNTIYF. The variable domain in full, with the rest retrieved from reference TRBV5-1 and TRBJ1-3, is KAGVTQTPRYLIKTRGQQVTLSCSPISGHRSVSWYQQTPGQGLQFLFEYFSETQRNKGNFPGRFSGRQFSNSRSEMNVSTLELGDSALYLCASSLVGRNSGNTIYFGEGSWLTVV.

This clone was recorded a few times. The J gene is TRBJ1-4, the V gene TRBV10-3; D not resolved. V lost 2 bases, J lost 5 bases, and 3 bases lay in between. The CDR3 is made up of 12 amino acids. CDR1 is ENHRY, CDR2 SYGVKD, per germline. CDR3 sequence: CAISETNEKLFF. DNA for the CDR3: TGTGCCATCAGTGAGACGAATGAAAAACTGTTTTTT.

The table lists this clone with a few counts. V and J are TRBV6-8 and TRBJ1-1, with TRBD1 as a possible D gene (6 bases). The CDR3 is made up of 16 amino acids. V was shortened by 10 bases and J by 0 bases, with 21 bases between the two germline ends. Germline CDR1 reads MNHGY; CDR2 reads SAAAGT. CDR3 DNA: TGTGCCATCAGCCGGGACAACCTTGGAATGAACACTGAAGCTTTCTTT. It encodes CAISRDNLGMNTEAFF.

The rearrangement links TRBV29-1 to TRBJ2-2; TRBD1 aligns across 12 bases. Germline values: CDR1 SQVTM, CDR2 ANQGSEA. Trimming removed 8 bases from V and 0 bases from J; junction bases left unmatched: 7. This CDR3 is built from 16 residues. CDR3 protein: CSTPGQGATNTGELFF. In nucleotides, the CDR3 is TGCAGCACGCCGGGACAGGGGGCTACGAACACCGGGGAGCTGTTTTTT.

The count of this clone is one. The chain links TRBV18 to TRBJ2-1; TRBD2 is a possible D gene (6 bases). The germline V and J ends were trimmed by 3 bases and 4 bases, with 13 bases remaining between them. The germline V gene encodes CDR1 KGHSH and CDR2 LQKENI. The CDR3 extends over 15 amino acids. The CDR3 protein is CASSPRTTEYNEQFF. CDR3 DNA sequence: TGTGCCAGCTCACCGAGGACTACTGAGTACAATGAGCAGTTCTTC.

For the CDR3, the DNA is TGTGCCAGCAGCTTAACTCCGGGGGCCACCTACAATGAGCAGTTCTTC. This codes for CASSLTPGATYNEQFF. The chain carries TRBV11-3 and TRBJ2-1; D possibly matches TRBD1 or TRBD2 (6 bases each). The CDR3 is 16 residues long. Germline assignment: CDR1 SGHNT and CDR2 YENEEA. The V gene lost 2 bases and the J gene lost 2 bases, with 13 bases spanning the gap.

Of note for this clone: Read data end 1 residue before the CDR3 end; the end is taken from the germline J gene. The chain joins TRBV6-1 to TRBJ1-2; D ambiguous. Trimming left V 1 base short and J 7 bases short, with 16 bases between. The germline V gene encodes CDR1 MNHNS and CDR2 SASEGT. The CDR3 consists of 15 residues. CDR3: CASSEVGNFASGYTF. The DNA read from the CDR3 is TGTGCCAGCAGTGAAGTAGGGAATTTCGCAAGTGGCTACACC.

V usage is TRBV30 and J usage is TRBJ2-6; possible D gene TRBD1, 6 bases. This CDR3 is 16 amino acids long. Trimming removed 1 base from V and 0 bases from J, with 10 bases in between. Germline CDR1 reads GTSNPN; CDR2 reads SVGIG (reference sequence). CDR3: CAWSAGHPSGANVLTF. Here the CDR3 DNA reads TGTGCCTGGAGTGCGGGACACCCCTCTGGGGCCAACGTCCTGACTTTC.

This clone is medium-sized by share. The V gene is TRBV11-3, the J gene TRBJ2-1; TRBD1 matches at 11 bases. V was pared by 5 bases and J by 9 bases, with 12 bases of the junction left unmatched. The CDR3 runs 16 residues. Germline lookup yields CDR1 SGHNT and CDR2 YENEEA. In DNA form, the CDR3 reads TGTGCCAGCAGCCCGTCACGGGACAGGGGGGTGAGTGAGCAGTTCTTC. Amino acids: CASSPSRDRGVSEQFF.

A word on this clone: Other nucleotide sequences from this sample produce the same CDR3. The rearrangement joins TRBV19 to TRBJ2-5, with 9 bases lining up with TRBD1. Germline V lookup: CDR1 LNHDA, CDR2 SQIVND (reference sequence). J lost 3 bases, V lost 1 base, and 3 bases had no gene match. CDR3 length: 15 amino acids. The CDR3 DNA follows: TGTGCCAGTAGTATAGTGGGGACAGGGAAAGAGACCCAGTACTTC. Translated, it gives CASSIVGTGKETQYF. Together with reference TRBV19 and TRBJ2-5, the CDR3 gives the full variable domain: DGGITQSPKYLFRKEGQNVTLSCEQNLNHDAMYWYRQDPGQGLRLIYYSQIVNDFQKGDIAEGYSVSREKKESFPLTVTSAQKNPTAFYLCASSIVGTGKETQYFGPGTRLLVL.

This chain links TRBV6-8 with TRBJ1-5; 8 bases map to TRBD1. The V and J ends lost 11 bases and 4 bases, in that order; junction bases with no gene match: 10. This CDR3 comprises 14 residues. CDR1 is MNHGY and CDR2 is SAAAGT in the germline V gene. The CDR3 protein is CAAGQGAGNQPQHF. In DNA, the CDR3 is TGTGCCGCCGGGCAGGGGGCTGGTAATCAGCCCCAGCATTTT.

This clone has just one count. The V and J genes are TRBV19 and TRBJ2-5; maybe TRBD1 (6 bases). The V gene lost 5 bases and the J gene lost 2 bases, with 12 bases spanning the gap. Germline CDR1 LNHDA, CDR2 SQIVND (reference sequence). The CDR3 length is 14 residues. CDR3 sequence reads: CASSSVRGQETQYF. CDR3 coding DNA: TGTGCCAGTAGTTCGGTAAGGGGGCAAGAGACCCAGTACTTC.

The chain recombines TRBV10-1 with TRBJ1-2; 7 positions agree with TRBD1. Per the germline V gene, CDR1 is WNHNN and CDR2 is SYGVQD (reference sequence). J lost 8 bases, V lost 2 bases, and 8 bases had no gene match. This CDR3 is built from 14 residues. CDR3 DNA: TGCGCCAGCAGTGAGCGCAGGGGGAGAGAGGGCTACACCTTC. Protein sequence: CASSERRGREGYTF.

The genes are TRBV23-1 and TRBJ1-6, with D unclear. TRBV23-1 is flagged as an ORF with uncertain function. The CDR3 is 18 residues long. Trimming removed 0 bases from V and 4 bases from J, with 16 bases in between. CDR3 residues: CASSQSLSGRIYNSPLHF. In nucleotides, the CDR3 is TGCGCCAGCAGTCAATCGCTCTCGGGGAGGATTTATAATTCACCCCTCCACTTT.

The chain uses TRBV14 and TRBJ1-1; D remains unclear. Germline V CDR1 and CDR2: SGHDN, FVKESK. Trimming left V 10 bases short and J 2 bases short, with 11 bases between. The CDR3 covers 12 residues. This chain's CDR3 is CAKTSGNTEAFF. The DNA of the CDR3 is TGTGCCAAGACCAGTGGAAACACTGAAGCTTTCTTT. The variable domain in full, with the rest retrieved from reference TRBV14 and TRBJ1-1, is EAGVTQFPSHSVIEKGQTVTLRCDPISGHDNLYWYRRVMGKEIKFLLHFVKESKQDESGMPNNRFLAERTGGTYSTLKVQPAELEDSGVYFCAKTSGNTEAFFGQGTRLTVV.

This clone was recorded once. CDR3 protein: CASSQVGTDTQYF. In nucleotides, the CDR3 is TGTGCCAGCAGCCAGGTGGGAACAGATACGCAGTATTTT. The J gene is TRBJ2-3, the V gene TRBV6-8; D unresolved. Germline V CDR1 and CDR2: MNHGY, SAAAGT. The CDR3 contains 13 residues. Trimming stripped 6 bases from V and 3 bases from J, with 10 bases between.

This clone was seen a single time. V is TRBV5-1 and J is TRBJ1-1, with 7 nucleotides matching TRBD1. V shed 7 bases and J 0 bases; nucleotides not matched to a gene: 6. The CDR3 is 14 amino acids. Germline V gene lookup returns CDR1 SGHRS and CDR2 YFSETQ. In nucleotides, the CDR3 is TGCGCCAGCCACACAGGGGCGATGAACACTGAAGCTTTCTTT. This codes for CASHTGAMNTEAFF. The entire variable domain, with the rest obtained from reference TRBV5-1 and TRBJ1-1, is as follows: KAGVTQTPRYLIKTRGQQVTLSCSPISGHRSVSWYQQTPGQGLQFLFEYFSETQRNKGNFPGRFSGRQFSNSRSEMNVSTLELGDSALYLCASHTGAMNTEAFFGQGTRLTVV.

The rearrangement links TRBV23-1 to TRBJ1-5, with 10 bases that match TRBD1. TRBV23-1 is designated an ORF whose function remains uncertain. There are 17 residues in the CDR3. Trimming took 6 bases from V and 2 from J; bases not matched to a gene: 10. The DNA of the CDR3 is TGCGCCAGCAGCCAAGGCTTGGGGACAGGGGGCAATCAGCCCCAGCATTTT. This gives the protein CASSQGLGTGGNQPQHF.

The chain uses TRBV5-1 and TRBJ1-5; 8 bases map to TRBD1. The ends lost 0 bases at V and 2 bases at J; junction bases unmatched: 1. Germline CDR1 and CDR2: SGHRS and YFSETQ. The CDR3 is made up of 15 amino acids. The CDR3 nucleotides are TGCGCCAGCAGCTTGGCGGGACAGGGCAATCAGCCCCAGCATTTT. Protein sequence: CASSLAGQGNQPQHF.

V usage is TRBV23-1 and J usage is TRBJ2-2; D perhaps matches TRBD2 (5 bases). TRBV23-1 is an ORF, with its function uncertain. Trimming took off 6 bases at V and 7 bases at J, with 12 bases between the two ends. This CDR3 region has 13 residues. The CDR3 DNA follows: TGCGCCAGCAGCTCCGGGAACTACGGGGAGCTGTTTTTT. It specifies CASSSGNYGELFF.

CDR3 sequence reads: CSVEGQHYTGELFF. CDR3 coding DNA: TGCAGCGTTGAAGGACAGCATTACACCGGGGAGCTGTTTTTT. This chain uses TRBV29-1 with TRBJ2-2, with D maybe TRBD1 (5 bases). Trimming removed 1 base from V and 3 bases from J, with 9 bases in between. The CDR3 sequence is 14 residues long. Per the germline V gene, CDR1 is SQVTM and CDR2 is ANQGSEA.